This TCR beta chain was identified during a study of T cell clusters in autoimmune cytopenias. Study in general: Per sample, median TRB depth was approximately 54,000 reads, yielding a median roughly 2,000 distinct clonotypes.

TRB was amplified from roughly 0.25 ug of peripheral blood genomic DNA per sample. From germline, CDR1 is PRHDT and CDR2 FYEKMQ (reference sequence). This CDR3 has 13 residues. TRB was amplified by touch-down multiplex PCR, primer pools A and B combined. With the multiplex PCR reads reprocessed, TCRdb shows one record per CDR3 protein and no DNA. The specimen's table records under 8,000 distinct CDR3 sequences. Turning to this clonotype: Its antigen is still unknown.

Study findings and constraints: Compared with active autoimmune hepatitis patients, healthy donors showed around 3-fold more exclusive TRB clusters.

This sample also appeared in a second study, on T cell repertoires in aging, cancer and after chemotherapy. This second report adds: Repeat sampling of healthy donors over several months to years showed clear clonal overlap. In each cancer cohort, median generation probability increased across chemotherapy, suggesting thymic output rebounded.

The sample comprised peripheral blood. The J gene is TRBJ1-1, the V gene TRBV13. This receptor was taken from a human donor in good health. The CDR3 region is CASSLVGYTESFF.